This T cell receptor (beta chain) derives from a study of cytomegalovirus exposure and HLA in healthy donors (dated by TCRdb to the late 2010s). Regarding the research as a whole: In an earlier analysis of under 750 of the donors, 250 to 350 Gb of sequence data and about 110 million unique TCR beta sequences from 180 million or so T cells were reported. An early release that covered some 630 HLA-typed donors contained about 300 gigabases of sequencing data and around 85 million unique TCR sequences. Of the approximately 400 genotyped donors, approximately 83% fell in the genetic ancestry cluster associated with self-reported Caucasian donors. The study aimed to test whether cataloging public T cell receptors could reveal signatures of past pathogen exposure. Using immunosequencing, the study profiled T cell repertoires from about 620 subjects and related those repertoires to cytomegalovirus serostatus. Along with the roughly 700-subject first cohort, a separate validation cohort of over a hundred different subjects was used. To predict cytomegalovirus infection status, the study brought together high-throughput TCR immunosequencing, statistical association of individual TCRs with disease status, and machine learning. In a later analysis, previously published TCR beta repertoires from 666 donors were re-analyzed and high-resolution HLA genotyping was added so that TCR occurrence patterns could be studied. The later analysis used no new phenotypic data to find candidate immune exposures, relying instead on TCR beta sequences and their occurrence across donors. To decide whether each TCR beta V gene segment behaved as functional or pseudogenic, an earlier analysis of approximately 590 of the donors relied on high-throughput TCR beta sequencing. Donor age, sex, ethnicity and CMV serostatus were collected together with the repertoire data. Genome-wide SNP genotypes for about three fifths of the roughly 670 donors were used in a later genetic analysis, which treated that subset as a discovery cohort. Every discovery cohort repertoire had been produced on one sequencing platform. HLA typing included class I and class II loci at four-digit resolution. The number of donors typed differed by locus, with about 629-640 for A, B, C, DRB1 and DQB1, 522 for DQA1, some 570 for DPA1, and under 490 for DPB1. Four or five DR-DQ haplotypes were handled as single units for association and clustering because linkage in the cohort was strong. Among about 400 genotyped donors of the cohort, an average of about 240,000 unique TCR beta nucleotide sequences was sequenced per donor, of which 15% to 20% were non-productive. Paper-wide results and their limitations: Sequencing depth was assumed to be roughly uniform across donors in the presence/absence analyses, though that assumption may not hold. Some IMGT-functional V segments, including TRBV6-2 and TRBV6-3, could not be told apart with the 87-base-pair reads, so those segments were excluded. An association between a missense DCLRE1C variant and V-gene and J-gene trimming of TCR beta chains was found in a later genetic analysis and replicated in an independent cohort. Across donors, most TCR sequences were observed very rarely, whereas some public TCRs were present in many individuals. When HLA alleles, especially DR and DQ, strongly co-occurred, TCR associations were difficult to assign to individual alleles. Specific HLA alleles were associated with about 17,000 TCR beta sequences at a false discovery rate of 0.05 in a later analysis. In an earlier analysis of about 600 of the donors, most TCR beta V segments appeared in productive rearrangements about 87% or about 30% of the time, broadly matching IMGT annotations. In a later analysis, HLA-associated TCR beta chains showed more clonal expansion and lower generation probabilities than non-associated chains that were equally common. A further reported finding was that TCR beta sequences accurately predicted the HLA-A and HLA-B alleles for most subjects in the first cohort. Three of the identified cytomegalovirus-associated TCR beta chains were confirmed in vitro to be specific for cytomegalovirus antigens. Linkage disequilibrium might explain the correlated functional status among segregating V segments, but an unknown experimental factor could not be excluded. Immune exposure information for the cohort was limited to CMV serostatus. According to the authors, the approach could potentially be generalized to other disease states and immunological phenotypes. According to a later analysis, TCR association rates differed among HLA loci, with DRB1 alleles showing the most associated TCRs and HLA-C alleles showing the fewest. A cluster of highly shared sequence variants was judged likely to represent a technical artifact of the sequencing pipeline. In a later genetic analysis, fewer N-insertions in productive TCRs were reported among donors in an Asian-associated ancestry cluster than the approximately 630-donor mean. A later analysis found that most CMV-associated TCR beta chains appeared HLA-restricted, with HLA associations seemingly driven largely by CMV exposure. The classifier was reported to diagnose cytomegalovirus status with high specificity and sensitivity in both the original cohort and the validation cohort. The cohort was sequenced for TCR beta chains only, and without alpha or paired-chain data the features that could be detected were limited. Because counts were too low, 15 to 20 rarely observed V segments, including chromosome 9 orphons, were excluded from the earlier analysis of a few hundred of the donors. In the study, approximately 150 TCR beta chains were listed as associated with cytomegalovirus. In a later analysis, several top co-occurrence clusters were reported to appear linked to parvovirus B19, influenza, CMV and Epstein-Barr virus. HLA typing was unavailable for some donors at each locus, so association tests used only the typed subset.

This clone was found a few times. Its antigen has not been determined. One base away there is no much larger clone; base qualities are not given. Libraries were prepared through the immunoSEQ multiplex PCR assay. A mixture of 60 forward primers for TCR Vbeta segments and 13 reverse primers for TCR Jbeta segments was used in the multiplex PCR. A multiplex PCR assay on genomic DNA amplified the CDR3 region of rearranged TCR beta genes. The amplified TCR beta libraries were sequenced on the Illumina HiSeq System as 87-base-pair reads. The authors' analysis ran thus. A later analysis counted about 80 million unique TCR beta chains across the 666 repertoires, and 9.5 million to 11 million of these chains were shared by at least two donors. Raw reads were error-corrected and collapsed into unique sequences with a nearest-neighbor algorithm that merged closely related sequences to remove PCR and sequencing errors. Alignment of CDR3 sequences to IMGT reference sequences was used to assign V, D and J gene segments. For a sequence to be retained, a match of at least six nucleotides to both a V gene segment and a J gene segment was required. Rearrangements were classified as productive when the CDR3 lacked stop codons and remained in frame with V and J, and all other rearrangements were classified as non-productive. Following IMGT convention, CDR3 was defined as the stretch from the second conserved V-encoded cysteine up to the conserved J-encoded phenylalanine. In an earlier analysis of around 570 of the donors, sequences lacking an unambiguous match to a single V gene segment were excluded. In an earlier analysis of 500 to 750 of the donors, V segments were called functional above 56.7% productive rearrangements and were called segregating when the between-donor standard deviation exceeded 5%. To diagnose cytomegalovirus status from the catalog of TCR beta chain sequences, a statistical classification framework was built. In a later analysis, V and J genes were assigned by comparing TCR nucleotide sequences against IMGT/GENE-DB human TR gene sequences. In a later analysis, CDR3 sequences and most-parsimonious VDJ recombination scenarios were assigned using the TCRdist pipeline. In a later analysis, every TCR beta chain was defined by the combination of its CDR3 amino acid sequence and its V-gene family, and reads without a unique V-gene family were dropped. A later analysis removed 592 highly shared, low-generation-probability nucleotide sequences to deal with suspected cross-contamination and a sequencing artifact. For each public chain, a later analysis derived a clonal expansion index from normalized ranks of inferred template counts within each repertoire. In a later analysis, generation probabilities were computed using a VDJ recombination model fitted to out-of-frame rearrangements, and the results were checked against IGoR. In a later analysis, TCR-TCR, TCR-HLA and TCR-CMV co-occurrence was scored with hypergeometric tests, and a repertoire-size bias correction was applied to TCR pairs. To estimate false discovery rates, a later analysis permuted the HLA or CMV assignments 20 times. A later analysis grouped co-occurring TCRs with DBSCAN, adding TCRdist sequence similarity when clustering within HLA-allele-positive subsets. Co-occurrence clustering excluded repertoires with fewer than 30,000 or more than 120,000 public chains, plus five with anomalous nucleotide sharing. TCRdb took this table from immuneACCESS and kept in-frame rearrangements with V and J called. Such tables lack part of the clones; where checked against another copy, unresolved V genes explain under half of the gap, and the rest is unexplained. Clonal size and the V and J genes are those of that table, whereas D and trimming came from the DNA. The sample table contains roughly 160,000 clones; only one count was recorded for around 85% of them. The ten largest clonotypes hold 4.3% of the sample.

V drops 1 base and J drops 5 bases, leaving 14 bases in between. For CDR1 and CDR2, the germline V gene lists SGHTA and FQGTGA. From the cysteine through the phenylalanine, the CDR3 covers 16 amino acids. Only the CDR3 DNA stays, 48 bases, in frame from base 1. The cohort consisted of some 730 healthy bone marrow donors. Cohort members were all nominally healthy when sampled, although unrecorded immune exposures were likely present. The donor tested CMV seronegative, placing the donor among the 352 seronegative members of the cohort. Each donor provided a peripheral blood sample, and peripheral blood mononuclear cells were used for TCR beta sequencing. The Qiagen DNeasy Blood Extraction Kit was used to extract genomic DNA from the blood cell samples.

The sequence is built from TRBV7-3 and TRBJ2-2; TRBD2 might be the D gene, on 5 matching bases. This sequence was found in a man aged 35-49 years in good health and CMV-seronegative. Sequenced material: PBMCs. This receptor carries the CDR3 CASSLSTDTGTGELFF. In nucleotides, the sequence is TGTGCCAGCAGCTTAAGCACGGATACGGGGACCGGGGAGCTGTTTTTT.